These T cell receptor beta chains were read from a single sample in a study of monozygotic twins with inflammatory bowel disease. No DNA is given; TCRdb re-called the 5' RACE reads and lists each CDR3 protein once. Reported are approximately 400,000 distinct CDR3 sequences; the ten largest clones contain around 2.3%. Sequenced: blood. The receptor source for this set is a human donor with ulcerative colitis or Crohn's disease, or a healthy co-twin of an affected twin (not recorded which). CDR3s include the opening cysteine and the closing phenylalanine or tryptophan.

v_gene,j_gene,CDR3aa
TRBV4-3,TRBJ2-5,CASSQDPLAGGPETQYF
TRBV19,TRBJ2-1,CASSISTGRGYNEQFF
TRBV5-1,TRBJ2-1,CASSLGLGEYNEQFF
TRBV5-4,TRBJ2-3,CASSLDSQRAQYF
TRBV5-1,TRBJ2-2,CASSFQRGTGELFF
TRBV6-1,TRBJ1-5,CASRVVINGNQPQHF
TRBV12-3/TRBV12-4,TRBJ1-1,CASRPRQGARSTEAFF
TRBV7-9,TRBJ2-1,CASRPLAGGRTYNEQFF
TRBV18,TRBJ2-7,CASSPLAGEGYEQYF
TRBV3-1,TRBJ1-2,CASSQLNRGDYGYTF
TRBV5-6,TRBJ2-1,CASSRTSGLYNEQFF
TRBV6-5,TRBJ1-5,CASSSPGTPNQPQHF
TRBV24-1,TRBJ2-1,CATSEPGTEQFF
TRBV15,TRBJ2-1,CATSTPAESSYNEQFF
TRBV10-3,TRBJ1-5,CATGNRGWGQPQHF
TRBV20-1,TRBJ1-5,CSASIGPYSNQPQHF
TRBV3-1,TRBJ1-1,CASSQVSENTEAFF
TRBV5-1,TRBJ2-1,CASSLVLGDEQFF
TRBV7-2,TRBJ2-3,CASSLNGAPDTQYF
TRBV4-1,TRBJ2-1,CASNSRREPYNEQFF
TRBV11-2,TRBJ2-2,CASSFPGANTGELFF
TRBV7-9,TRBJ2-5,CAVPGRQETQYF
TRBV19,TRBJ1-1,CASSDTVFMNTEAFF
TRBV7-6,TRBJ2-7,CASSLRRGILHEQYF
TRBV7-9,TRBJ1-4,CASSLDRTANEKLFF
TRBV10-3,TRBJ2-7,CAISELTSGAYEQYF
TRBV7-9,TRBJ2-1,CASSALGGGEQFF
TRBV11-3,TRBJ1-1,CASARGPGNTEAFF
TRBV9,TRBJ2-3,CASSGRDRGIHEAGPLTDTQYF
TRBV27,TRBJ2-7,CASSFGRGDYEQYF
TRBV4-1,TRBJ1-2,CASSQASNYGYTF
TRBV24-1,TRBJ1-6,CATSDLRQSSNSPLHF
TRBV19,TRBJ2-3,CASSPGGFTDTQYF
TRBV19,TRBJ1-2,CASSDRNYGYTF
TRBV15,TRBJ2-3,CATSRVEGGSSDTQYF
TRBV5-8,TRBJ2-3,CASSPGLGRGSADTQYF
TRBV7-9,TRBJ2-7,CASSLAVGPYEQYF
TRBV10-3,TRBJ1-6,CATTGLNSPLHF
TRBV27,TRBJ1-1,CASSFTLTGGTEAFF
TRBV4-1,TRBJ2-7,CASSQEFGGYEQYF
TRBV19,TRBJ1-2,CASSPTTGDYGYTF
TRBV15,TRBJ2-7,CATSRAGTGAPEQYF
TRBV7-3,TRBJ2-3,CASRYSGRGTDTQYF
TRBV6-5,TRBJ1-1,CASSWVGQGTEAFF
TRBV11-2,TRBJ2-5,CASSRLGGQETQYF
TRBV7-2,TRBJ2-5,CASSLQPRTSGLLGGIQETQYF
TRBV6-5,TRBJ2-2,CAHGLPNTGELFF
TRBV20-1,TRBJ2-5,CSASSGGQETQYF
TRBV5-5,TRBJ1-1,CASSATGSTEAFF
TRBV6-2/TRBV6-3,TRBJ2-7,CASRVFESSYEQYF
TRBV5-5,TRBJ2-7,CASSVAGMGYEQYF
TRBV5-1,TRBJ1-1,CASSRDSSRNTEAFF
TRBV2,TRBJ2-1,CASSQGTMLVDEQFF
TRBV5-5,TRBJ1-4,CASRTGTSNEKLFF